A selection of T cell receptor beta chains follows, all from one sample in a study of cytotoxic CD8 clonotypes in ibrutinib-treated CLL. Measured with immunoSEQ multiplex PCR; TCRdb has only the in-frame clones, and not every one. Among under 300,000 clones listed, roughly 70% were seen once. The source was PBMCs, collected after 24 months of ibrutinib treatment. These receptors originate from a human donor with chronic lymphocytic leukemia. Each CDR3 is given without its conserved first and last residue.

v_gene: TRBV29-1; j_gene: TRBJ2-5; CDR3aa: SVEDLLETQY
v_gene: TRBV30; j_gene: TRBJ2-1; CDR3aa: AWSVRNSEQF
v_gene: TRBV25-1; j_gene: TRBJ2-1; CDR3aa: ASSEQGAGSYNEQF
v_gene: TRBV6-5; j_gene: TRBJ2-3; CDR3aa: ASSYSSSSLADTQY
v_gene: TRBV11-2; j_gene: TRBJ2-1; CDR3aa: ASSQRLLDEQF
v_gene: TRBV6-5; j_gene: TRBJ2-3; CDR3aa: ASSIAGATDTQY
v_gene: TRBV6-5; j_gene: TRBJ2-5; CDR3aa: ASSTTLGRETQY
v_gene: TRBV30; j_gene: TRBJ1-2; CDR3aa: AWGQGTIYGYT
v_gene: TRBV9; j_gene: TRBJ2-3; CDR3aa: ASSVGSDTQY
v_gene: TRBV11-2; j_gene: TRBJ1-2; CDR3aa: ASSSRDSPNYGYT
v_gene: TRBV7-2; j_gene: TRBJ1-2; CDR3aa: ASSSHQGARGYT
v_gene: TRBV20-1; j_gene: TRBJ2-7; CDR3aa: SARSYEQY
v_gene: TRBV5-1; j_gene: TRBJ2-7; CDR3aa: ASSLEREIYEQY
v_gene: TRBV28; j_gene: TRBJ1-1; CDR3aa: ASSLGGQAGTEAF
v_gene: TRBV14; j_gene: TRBJ2-3; CDR3aa: ASSQGFGLAGSDTQY
v_gene: TRBV6-5; j_gene: TRBJ2-6; CDR3aa: ASSSGVKRSLHLT
v_gene: TRBV10-3; j_gene: TRBJ1-1; CDR3aa: AISATDRLNTEAF
v_gene: TRBV25-1; j_gene: TRBJ2-3; CDR3aa: ASSEWGRGSY
v_gene: TRBV28; j_gene: TRBJ2-5; CDR3aa: ASSGDWEIMAQY
v_gene: TRBV5-4; j_gene: TRBJ2-2; CDR3aa: ASSTRTGGDIGELF
v_gene: TRBV9; j_gene: TRBJ1-5; CDR3aa: ASSFQQNQPQH
v_gene: TRBV27; j_gene: TRBJ2-7; CDR3aa: ASSYGPTYEQY
v_gene: TRBV11-2; j_gene: TRBJ2-3; CDR3aa: ASSLSLTDTQY
v_gene: TRBV28; j_gene: TRBJ2-7; CDR3aa: ASSLGRRPLRKTYEQY
v_gene: TRBV13; j_gene: TRBJ2-1; CDR3aa: ASSLGDSWGNEQF
v_gene: TRBV28; j_gene: TRBJ1-4; CDR3aa: ASSDRGEKLF